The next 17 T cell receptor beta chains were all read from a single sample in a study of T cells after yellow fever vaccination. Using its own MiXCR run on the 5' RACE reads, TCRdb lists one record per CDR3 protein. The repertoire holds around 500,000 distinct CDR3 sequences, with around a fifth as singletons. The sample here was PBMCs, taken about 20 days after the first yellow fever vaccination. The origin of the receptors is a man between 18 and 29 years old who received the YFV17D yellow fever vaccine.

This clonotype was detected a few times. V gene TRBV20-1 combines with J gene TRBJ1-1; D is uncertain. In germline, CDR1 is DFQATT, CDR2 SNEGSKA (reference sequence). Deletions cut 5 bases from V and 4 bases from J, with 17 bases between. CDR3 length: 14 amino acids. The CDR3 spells CSAPRLSWGTEAFF. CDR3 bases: TGCAGTGCTCCAAGATTGTCCTGGGGCACTGAAGCTTTCTTT.

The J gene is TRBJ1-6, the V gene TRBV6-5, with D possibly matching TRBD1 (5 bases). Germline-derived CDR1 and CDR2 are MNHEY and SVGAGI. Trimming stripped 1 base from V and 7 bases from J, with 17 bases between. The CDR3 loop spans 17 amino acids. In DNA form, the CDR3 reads TGTGCCAGCAGTTACTTCCCAGGACCGGGGGAGAATTCACCCCTCCACTTT. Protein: CASSYFPGPGENSPLHF.

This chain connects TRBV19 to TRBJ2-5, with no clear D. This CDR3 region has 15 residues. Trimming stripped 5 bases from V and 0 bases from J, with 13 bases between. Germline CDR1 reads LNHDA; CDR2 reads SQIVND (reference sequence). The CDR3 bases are TGTGCCAGTAGTTTCACGAGGAGTGACCAAGAGACCCAGTACTTC. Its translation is CASSFTRSDQETQYF.

This chain's CDR3 is CSASKGGRETQYF. DNA of the CDR3: TGCAGTGCTTCCAAGGGGGGGAGGGAGACCCAGTACTTC. The rearrangement links TRBV20-1 to TRBJ2-5; possible D gene TRBD2, 7 bases. The CDR3 is made up of 13 amino acids. With 5 bases removed from V and 5 bases from J, the gap between germline ends came to 15 bases. Germline V gives CDR1 DFQATT, CDR2 SNEGSKA (reference sequence).

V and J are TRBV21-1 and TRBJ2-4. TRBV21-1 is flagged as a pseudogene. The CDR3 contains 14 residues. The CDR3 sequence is CASSKARVKNIQYF. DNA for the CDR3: TGTGCCAGCAGCAAAGCTCGAGTAAAAAACATTCAGTACTTC.

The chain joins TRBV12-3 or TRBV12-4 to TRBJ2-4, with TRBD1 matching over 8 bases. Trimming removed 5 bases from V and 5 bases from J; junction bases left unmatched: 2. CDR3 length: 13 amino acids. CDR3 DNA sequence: TGTGCCAGCAGTCTGACAGGGGAAAACATTCAGTACTTC. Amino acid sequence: CASSLTGENIQYF.

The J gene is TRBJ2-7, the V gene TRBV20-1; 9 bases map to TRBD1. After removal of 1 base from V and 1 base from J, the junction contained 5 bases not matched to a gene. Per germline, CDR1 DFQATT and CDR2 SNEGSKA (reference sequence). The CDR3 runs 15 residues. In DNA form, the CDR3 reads TGCAGTGCTAGAGGATATGGACAGGGGTCCTACGAGCAGTACTTC. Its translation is CSARGYGQGSYEQYF.

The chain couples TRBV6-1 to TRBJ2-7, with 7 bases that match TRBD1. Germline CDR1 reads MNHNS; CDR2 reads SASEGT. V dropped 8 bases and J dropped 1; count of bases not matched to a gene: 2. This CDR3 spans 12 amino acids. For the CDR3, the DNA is TGTGCCAGCGGACAGGCATCCTACGAGCAGTACGTC. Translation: CASGQASYEQYV.

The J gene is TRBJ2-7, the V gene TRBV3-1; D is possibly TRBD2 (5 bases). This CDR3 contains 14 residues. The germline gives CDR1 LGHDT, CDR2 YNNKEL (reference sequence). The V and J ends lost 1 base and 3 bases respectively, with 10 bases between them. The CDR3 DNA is TGTGCCAGCAGCCAAGTAGGACTCTACTACGAGCAGTACTTC. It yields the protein CASSQVGLYYEQYF.

The CDR3 nucleotides are TGTGCCAGCAGATTGACAGGGACGGACACTGAAGCTTTCTTT. Protein: CASRLTGTDTEAFF. The rearrangement joins TRBV7-2 to TRBJ1-1, with 7 bases lining up with TRBD1. This CDR3 has 14 amino acids. V was clipped by 6 bases and J by 3 bases; unmatched bases: 7. Germline V gene data show CDR1 as SGHTA and CDR2 as FQGNSA. The whole variable domain, filled in from reference TRBV7-2 and TRBJ1-1, reads GAGVSQSPSNKVTEKGKDVELRCDPISGHTALYWYRQSLGQGLEFLIYFQGNSAPDKSGLPSDRFSAERTGGSVSTLTIQRTQQEDSAVYLCASRLTGTDTEAFFGQGTRLTVV.

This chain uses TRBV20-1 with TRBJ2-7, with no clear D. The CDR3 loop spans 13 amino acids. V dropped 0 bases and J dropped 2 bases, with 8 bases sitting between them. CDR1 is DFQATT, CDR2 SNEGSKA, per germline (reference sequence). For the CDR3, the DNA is TGCAGTGCTAGAGACAGGACCACCTACGAGCAGTACGTC. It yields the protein CSARDRTTYEQYV.

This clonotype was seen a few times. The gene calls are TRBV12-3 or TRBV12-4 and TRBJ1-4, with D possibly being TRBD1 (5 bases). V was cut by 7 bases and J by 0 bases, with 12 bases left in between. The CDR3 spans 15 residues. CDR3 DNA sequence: TGTGCCAGCACTCTAAGGGGTGCAACTAATGAAAAACTGTTTTTT. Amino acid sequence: CASTLRGATNEKLFF.

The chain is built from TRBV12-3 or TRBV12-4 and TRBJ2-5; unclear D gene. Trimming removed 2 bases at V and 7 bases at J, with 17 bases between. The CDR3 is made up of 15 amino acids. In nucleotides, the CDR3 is TGTGCCAGCAGTTTATACTATACCCCGCGTCGGACCCAGTACTTC. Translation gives CASSLYYTPRRTQYF.

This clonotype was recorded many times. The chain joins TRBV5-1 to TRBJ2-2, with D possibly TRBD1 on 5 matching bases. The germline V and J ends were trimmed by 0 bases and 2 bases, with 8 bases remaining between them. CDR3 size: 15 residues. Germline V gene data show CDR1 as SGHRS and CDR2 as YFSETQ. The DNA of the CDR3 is TGCGCCAGCAGCTTGGCCAGGGCAAACACCGGGGAGCTGTTTTTT. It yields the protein CASSLARANTGELFF.

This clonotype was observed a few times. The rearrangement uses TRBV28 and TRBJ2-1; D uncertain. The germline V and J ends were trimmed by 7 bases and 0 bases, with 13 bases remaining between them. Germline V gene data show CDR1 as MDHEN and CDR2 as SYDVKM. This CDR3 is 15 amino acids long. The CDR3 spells CASTETGPSYNEQFF. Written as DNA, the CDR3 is TGTGCCAGCACTGAGACTGGTCCCTCCTACAATGAGCAGTTCTTC. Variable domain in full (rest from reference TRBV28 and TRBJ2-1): DVKVTQSSRYLVKRTGEKVFLECVQDMDHENMFWYRQDPGLGLRLIYFSYDVKMKEKGDIPEGYSVSREKKERFSLILESASTNQTSMYLCASTETGPSYNEQFFGPGTRLTVL.

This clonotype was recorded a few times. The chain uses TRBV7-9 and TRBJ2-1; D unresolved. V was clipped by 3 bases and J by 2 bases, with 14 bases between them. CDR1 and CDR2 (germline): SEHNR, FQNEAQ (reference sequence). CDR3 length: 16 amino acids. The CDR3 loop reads CASSFTRGSTYNEQFF. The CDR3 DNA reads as TGTGCCAGCAGCTTTACTCGTGGGTCGACCTACAATGAGCAGTTCTTC.

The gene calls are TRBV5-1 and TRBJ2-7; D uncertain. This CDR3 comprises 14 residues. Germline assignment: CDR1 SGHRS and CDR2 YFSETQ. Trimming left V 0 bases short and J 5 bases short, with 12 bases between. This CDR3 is CASSLEGLFDEQYF. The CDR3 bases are TGCGCCAGCAGCTTGGAGGGCCTTTTCGACGAGCAGTACTTC. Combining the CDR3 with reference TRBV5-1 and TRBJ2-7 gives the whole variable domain KAGVTQTPRYLIKTRGQQVTLSCSPISGHRSVSWYQQTPGQGLQFLFEYFSETQRNKGNFPGRFSGRQFSNSRSEMNVSTLELGDSALYLCASSLEGLFDEQYFGPGTRLTVT.